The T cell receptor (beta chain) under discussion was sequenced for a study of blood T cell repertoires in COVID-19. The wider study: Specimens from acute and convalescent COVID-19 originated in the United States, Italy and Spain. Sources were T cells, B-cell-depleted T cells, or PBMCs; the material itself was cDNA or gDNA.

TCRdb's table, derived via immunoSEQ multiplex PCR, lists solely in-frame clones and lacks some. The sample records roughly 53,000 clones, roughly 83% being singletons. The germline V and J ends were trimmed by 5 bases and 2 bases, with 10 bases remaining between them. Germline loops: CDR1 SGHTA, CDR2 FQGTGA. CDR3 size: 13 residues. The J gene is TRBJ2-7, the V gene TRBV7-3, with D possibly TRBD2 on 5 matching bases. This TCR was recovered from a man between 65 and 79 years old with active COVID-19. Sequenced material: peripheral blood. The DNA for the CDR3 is TGTGCCAGCAGCCCGAGCGGACCCTACGAGCAGTACTTC. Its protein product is CASSPSGPYEQYF.